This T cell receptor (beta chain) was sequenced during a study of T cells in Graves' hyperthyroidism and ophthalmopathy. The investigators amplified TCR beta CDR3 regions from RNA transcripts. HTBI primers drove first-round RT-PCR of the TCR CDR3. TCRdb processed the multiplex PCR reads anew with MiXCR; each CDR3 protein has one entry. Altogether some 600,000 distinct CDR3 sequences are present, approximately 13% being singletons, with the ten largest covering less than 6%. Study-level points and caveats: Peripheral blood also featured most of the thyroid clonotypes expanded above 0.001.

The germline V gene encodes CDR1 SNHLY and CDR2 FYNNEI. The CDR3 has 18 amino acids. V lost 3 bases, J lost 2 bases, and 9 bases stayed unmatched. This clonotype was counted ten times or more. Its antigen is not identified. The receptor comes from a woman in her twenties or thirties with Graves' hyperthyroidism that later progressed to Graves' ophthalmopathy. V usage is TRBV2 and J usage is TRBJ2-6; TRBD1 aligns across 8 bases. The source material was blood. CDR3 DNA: TGTGCCAGCAGTGATCCGTTGGACAGGGCAGCTGGGGCCAACGTCCTGACTTTC. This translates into CASSDPLDRAAGANVLTF.